These 18 T cell receptor beta chains were sequenced from one sample in a study of spatial heterogeneity in lung cancer. TCRdb re-derived calls from the 5' RACE reads in MiXCR, one entry per CDR3 protein. The data show 95,000 to 120,000 distinct CDR3 sequences, 10% to 13% seen once. The time point denotes: blood at routine non-recurrence follow-up after resection. This specimen consisted of PBMCs, obtained at follow-up. The receptors were sampled from a female donor with early-stage non-small cell lung cancer.

CDR3 protein: CASSLSGGAYNEQFF. The DNA of the CDR3 is TGTGCCAGCTCACTCTCGGGGGGGGCATACAATGAGCAGTTCTTC. This chain uses TRBV18 with TRBJ2-1; 8 bases match TRBD2. CDR1 KGHSH and CDR2 LQKENI come from the germline V gene. The CDR3 is 15 amino acids. Germline trimming cut 4 bases from V and 4 bases from J; bases unmatched to any gene: 6. The whole variable domain, remainder taken from reference TRBV18 and TRBJ2-1, is NAGVMQNPRHLVRRRGQEARLRCSPMKGHSHVYWYRQLPEEGLKFMVYLQKENIIDESGMPKERFSAEFPKEGPSILRIQQVVRGDSAAYFCASSLSGGAYNEQFFGPGTRLTVL.

The sample holds many counts of this clonotype. The chain recombines TRBV20-1 with TRBJ2-5, with 8 bases matching TRBD2. Germline trimming cut 5 bases from V and 1 base from J; bases unmatched to any gene: 9. The CDR3 length is 15 residues. The germline CDR1 and CDR2 sequences are DFQATT and SNEGSKA (reference sequence). CDR3 sequence (DNA): TGCAGTGCTCGGATTAACGGGAGGGCCCAAGAGACCCAGTACTTC. It codes for CSARINGRAQETQYF.

V gene TRBV29-1 combines with J gene TRBJ1-1; D not resolved. The CDR3 has 12 amino acids. Germline V gene lookup returns CDR1 SQVTM and CDR2 ANQGSEA. V was trimmed by 3 bases and J by 11 bases, leaving 16 bases between them. CDR3 bases: TGCAGCGTTGATAGACACGACCTAGAGGCTTTCTTT. Translation: CSVDRHDLEAFF. The variable domain in full, completed from reference TRBV29-1 and TRBJ1-1, reads SAVISQKPSRDICQRGTSLTIQCQVDSQVTMMFWYRQQPGQSLTLIATANQGSEATYESGFVIDKFPISRPNLTFSTLTVSNMSPEDSSIYLCSVDRHDLEAFFGQGTRLTVV.

This clonotype was detected only a few times. CDR3 sequence: CASSPGQGVYGNTIYF. CDR3 nucleotides: TGTGCCAGCTCACCCGGACAGGGGGTCTATGGAAACACCATATATTTT. The chain carries TRBV18 and TRBJ1-3, with TRBD1 identical over 10 bases. V shed 3 bases and J 3 bases; nucleotides not matched to a gene: 5. The germline gives CDR1 KGHSH, CDR2 LQKENI. The length of the CDR3 is 16 residues.

The rearrangement joins TRBV29-1 to TRBJ2-3; 7 bases agree with TRBD2. Germline CDR1 SQVTM, CDR2 ANQGSEA. Losses at the gene ends were 3 bases for V and 3 bases for J; bases not matched to a gene: 12. The CDR3 loop spans 16 amino acids. The CDR3 protein is CSVDDVGGPKTDTQYF. CDR3 DNA: TGCAGCGTTGATGACGTGGGAGGGCCGAAAACAGATACGCAGTATTTT.

The chain uses TRBV18 and TRBJ1-1; maybe TRBD1 (6 bases). There are 14 residues in the CDR3. CDR1 is KGHSH, CDR2 LQKENI, per germline. V dropped 6 bases and J dropped 0 bases, with 11 bases sitting between them. The CDR3 coding sequence is TGTGCCAGCTCGAGGGACACCTTGAACACTGAAGCTTTCTTT. Protein sequence: CASSRDTLNTEAFF.

The chain employs TRBV28 and TRBJ2-3; TRBD2 matches at 10 bases. The V and J ends lost 2 bases and 4 bases, in that order; junction bases with no gene match: 6. CDR3 length: 16 amino acids. Germline V gives CDR1 MDHEN, CDR2 SYDVKM. The CDR3 spells CASSLNSGRFADTQYF. The DNA for the CDR3 is TGTGCCAGCAGTTTAAATAGCGGGAGGTTCGCAGATACGCAGTATTTT.

In this sample, this clonotype turned up many times. The V call is TRBV7-6, the J call TRBJ2-2; 9 nucleotides line up with TRBD2. CDR1 and CDR2 (germline): SGHVS, FNYEAQ. The junction had 14 bases not matched to a gene; V was cut back by 6 bases and J by 6 bases. This CDR3 comprises 17 residues. The CDR3 DNA sequence: TGTGCCAGCAGTCCCGGGTACAGGACTAGCGAGGCCGGGGAGCTGTTTTTT. Translation: CASSPGYRTSEAGELFF.

This clonotype was seen many times. This sequence joins TRBV29-1 and TRBJ2-3, with 11 positions matching TRBD1. With 7 bases clipped from V and 6 bases from J, the junction kept 6 bases outside the gene matches. This CDR3 region has 13 residues. The germline V gene encodes CDR1 SQVTM and CDR2 ANQGSEA. DNA of the CDR3: TGCAGCGAGAGGACAGGGGGCGCGGATACGCAGTATTTT. Translated: CSERTGGADTQYF.

The rearrangement joins TRBV28 to TRBJ1-6, with D possibly being TRBD1 (6 bases). Per germline, CDR1 MDHEN and CDR2 SYDVKM. V gave up 6 bases and J gave up 0 bases, with 9 bases separating them. The CDR3 has 15 amino acids. The CDR3 here is CASRTGSSYNSPLHF. In DNA form, the CDR3 reads TGTGCCAGCAGAACAGGGAGCTCCTATAATTCACCCCTCCACTTT.

This clonotype was observed a few times. The chain is built from TRBV5-6 and TRBJ2-1; TRBD2 matches at 15 bases. Trimming at V came to 4 bases and at J to 10 bases, leaving 9 bases not matched to a gene. CDR3 length: 16 amino acids. Germline-derived CDR1 and CDR2 are SGHDT and YYEEEE. In DNA, the CDR3 is TGTGCCAGCAGCCAAATCTCCGGGACTAGCGGGAGGGAGCAGTTCTTC. Protein sequence: CASSQISGTSGREQFF. Full variable domain (remainder filled in from reference TRBV5-6 and TRBJ2-1): DAGVTQSPTHLIKTRGQQVTLRCSPKSGHDTVSWYQQALGQGPQFIFQYYEEEERQRGNFPDRFSGHQFPNYSSELNVNALLLGDSALYLCASSQISGTSGREQFFGPGTRLTVL.

V and J are TRBV20-1 and TRBJ2-7; 10 positions match TRBD2. CDR3 length equals 15 residues. Germline-derived CDR1 and CDR2 are DFQATT and SNEGSKA (reference sequence). J lost 5 bases, V lost 3 bases, and 10 bases had no gene match. The CDR3 region has the DNA TGCAGTGCTAGCATGCCTAGCGGGAGAGCAAACGAGCAGTACTTC. This encodes CSASMPSGRANEQYF.

This clonotype has more than one count but fewer than ten. The rearrangement links TRBV7-8 to TRBJ2-1; 10 bases match TRBD2. Germline values: CDR1 SGHVS, CDR2 FQNEAQ. The trim removed 5 bases at V and 7 bases at J, leaving 8 bases unmatched. There are 15 residues in the CDR3. Here the CDR3 reads CASSDQGLALNEQFF. The DNA of the CDR3 is TGTGCCAGCAGCGACCAGGGACTAGCGCTTAATGAGCAGTTCTTC.

V usage is TRBV12-3 or TRBV12-4 and J usage is TRBJ2-2; 9 bases align to TRBD2. The length of the CDR3 is 16 residues. The J segment lost 2 bases and the V segment lost 5 bases, leaving 6 bases of the junction unmatched. CDR3 loop: CASSRSGRSNTGELFF. CDR3 DNA sequence: TGTGCCAGCAGTAGGAGCGGGAGGAGTAACACCGGGGAGCTGTTTTTT.

This clonotype appeared a few times. The chain has TRBV5-1 and TRBJ1-1; D not certain. Germline V gene sequence: CDR1 SGHRS, CDR2 YFSETQ. The CDR3 runs 14 residues. Trimming removed 3 bases from V and 3 bases from J, with 12 bases in between. The chain's CDR3 is CASSWGGRYTEAFF. As DNA, the CDR3 is TGCGCCAGCAGCTGGGGAGGTCGTTACACTGAAGCTTTCTTT.

The chain recombines TRBV6-1 with TRBJ2-1; 13 bases align to TRBD2. Trimming removed 8 bases from V and 7 bases from J; junction bases left unmatched: 8. CDR3 size: 15 residues. The germline gives CDR1 MNHNS, CDR2 SASEGT. The CDR3 spells CASVQLAGGPNEQFF. In DNA form, the CDR3 reads TGTGCCAGCGTTCAACTAGCGGGAGGGCCAAATGAGCAGTTCTTC.

This clonotype was counted between two and nine times. The chain has TRBV28 and TRBJ2-7, with 8 positions matching TRBD1. J gave up 3 bases and V 6 bases, and 7 bases lay outside the gene matches. Germline V lookup: CDR1 MDHEN, CDR2 SYDVKM. CDR3 length equals 14 residues. This CDR3 reads CASRAQGVDYEQYF. As DNA, the CDR3 is TGTGCCAGCAGGGCACAGGGGGTGGACTACGAGCAGTACTTC.

This clonotype showed up many times. The V and J genes are TRBV11-2 and TRBJ2-3, with 14 nucleotides matching TRBD2. CDR3 size: 15 residues. The germline CDR1 and CDR2 sequences are SGHAT and FQNNGV. The J segment lost 7 bases and the V segment lost 6 bases, leaving 6 bases of the junction unmatched. The DNA of the CDR3 is TGTGCCAGCAGACCGACTAGCGGGAGGGTGAATACGCAGTATTTT. It codes for CASRPTSGRVNTQYF. Supplemented by reference TRBV11-2 and TRBJ2-3, the full variable domain reads EAGVAQSPRYKIIEKRQSVAFWCNPISGHATLYWYQQILGQGPKLLIQFQNNGVVDDSQLPKDRFSAERLKGVDSTLKIQPAKLEDSAVYLCASRPTSGRVNTQYFGPGTRLTVL.